Below are 8 T cell receptor beta chains sequenced from a single sample in a study of technical replicates of blood from a handful of donors. Here immunoSEQ multiplex PCR was the method, and the copy in TCRdb shows in-frame clones only, minus some. The table has fewer than 95,000 clones, around 94% seen once. Sequenced input: T cells isolated from PBMCs. The source of these receptors is a human donor in good health.

The chain has TRBV7-3 and TRBJ2-1, with 16 bases aligning to TRBD2. Germline V CDR1 and CDR2: SGHTA, FQGTGA. The CDR3 spans 17 residues. Trimming cost V 4 bases and J 4 bases; bases outside gene matches: 4. In DNA, the CDR3 is TGTGCCAGCAGCTCCGGGACTAGCGGGGGGGCTTACAATGAGCAGTTCTTC. This encodes CASSSGTSGGAYNEQFF.

The V gene is TRBV6-6, the J gene TRBJ1-5; a weak D match, TRBD1 (6 bases). The CDR3 spans 16 residues. V lost 2 bases and J 0 bases, leaving 11 bases between the germline ends. Looked up from germline, CDR1 is MNHNY and CDR2 is SVGAGI (reference sequence). CDR3 loop: CASSYEGQNSNQPQHF. The CDR3 coding sequence is TGTGCCAGCAGTTACGAAGGACAGAATAGCAATCAGCCCCAGCATTTT.

Only a few counts were recorded for this clone. The V gene is TRBV6-1, the J gene TRBJ1-1, with D perhaps matching TRBD1 (5 bases). The germline V and J ends were trimmed by 7 bases and 0 bases, with 9 bases remaining between them. The CDR3 has 13 amino acids. Germline values: CDR1 MNHNS, CDR2 SASEGT. Here the CDR3 DNA reads TGTGCCAGCATTCAGACAGTGAACACTGAAGCTTTCTTT. It encodes CASIQTVNTEAFF.

The chain is built from TRBV5-4 and TRBJ1-3, with 8 nucleotides matching TRBD1. CDR1 is SGHNT and CDR2 is YYREEE in the germline V gene (reference sequence). The CDR3 has 17 amino acids. J lost 0 bases, V lost 3 bases, and 8 bases had no gene match. The DNA of the CDR3 is TGTGCCAGCAGCTCGGGGACAGGAGCCTTCTCTGGAAACACCATATATTTT. Its translation: CASSSGTGAFSGNTIYF.

The chain combines TRBV7-3 with TRBJ2-7, with TRBD2 identical over 8 bases. The CDR3 has 15 residues. Germline V gene data show CDR1 as SGHTA and CDR2 as FQGTGA. V trimming: 1 base; J trimming: 4 bases; junction bases outside the gene matches: 6. This chain's CDR3 is CASSLMMGLGYEQYF. The CDR3 DNA reads as TGTGCCAGCAGCTTAATGATGGGACTAGGGTACGAGCAGTACTTC.

A single count supports this clone. The chain carries TRBV19 and TRBJ1-5; D might be TRBD1 (5 bases). This CDR3 comprises 14 residues. Trimming pared 2 bases from V and 7 bases from J, leaving 12 bases between. The germline V gene encodes CDR1 LNHDA and CDR2 SQIVND (reference sequence). The CDR3 sequence is CASSIYGGGQPQHF. The CDR3 DNA sequence: TGTGCCAGTAGTATATACGGGGGAGGCCAGCCCCAGCATTTT.

J is TRBJ2-6 and V is TRBV28; the match to TRBD1 covers 9 bases. The CDR3 spans 17 residues. CDR1 is MDHEN and CDR2 is SYDVKM in the germline V gene. Losses at the gene ends were 6 bases for V and 3 bases for J; bases not matched to a gene: 9. CDR3: CASREDRGPSGANVLTF. The CDR3 DNA reads as TGTGCCAGCAGGGAGGACAGGGGCCCCAGTGGGGCCAACGTCCTGACTTTC.

This clone came up once. V is TRBV7-3 and J is TRBJ2-3; no clear D. V lost 2 bases to trimming and J lost 4 bases, with 7 bases between them. The CDR3 extends over 13 amino acids. Germline V CDR1 and CDR2: SGHTA, FQGTGA. CDR3 in DNA: TGTGCCAGCAGCTTATCTAACCCAGATACGCAGTATTTT. This gives the protein CASSLSNPDTQYF.